The sequence of this TCR beta chain was determined in a study of response to subunit inactivated influenza vaccine. Study-level results: Each seasonal influenza vaccination recruits few new T cells, the authors suggested.

TCRdb re-called the RT-PCR reads through MiXCR, storing one row per CDR3 protein. Of about 520,000 distinct CDR3 sequences listed, over 25% are singletons. Trimming removed 2 bases at V and 4 bases at J, with 10 bases between. Germline V gene sequence: CDR1 SQVTM, CDR2 ANQGSEA. This CDR3 has 13 residues. As for this clonotype: Its antigen is not identified.

The chain recombines TRBV29-1 with TRBJ2-3, with D possibly TRBD2 on 5 matching bases. The sample in question was CD4+ T cells sorted from PBMCs, obtained roughly 5 days after vaccination. This TCR was recovered from a man between 50 and 59 years old who received an inactivated influenza vaccine. The CDR3 protein is CSVEKGRADTQYF. The CDR3, as DNA: TGCAGCGTTGAAAAAGGGCGGGCAGATACGCAGTATTTT.